This TCR beta chain appears in the sequencing data of a study of T-cell memory formation after mild COVID-19. Study overall: Across donors, TCR clusters were largely donor specific.

Barcoded TCR alpha and TCR beta cDNA libraries with UMIs came from 5'RACE using constant-segment primers. TCRdb ran MiXCR on the 5' RACE reads and lists one entry per CDR3 protein. The data hold about 430,000 distinct CDR3 sequences, with 24% observed a single time. Points on this clonotype: Its antigen is unidentified.

Findings of the study overall: Contracting CD8+ clones were enriched in EMRA, CD4+ mainly in CM and EM.

With 3 bases clipped from V and 5 bases from J, the junction kept 1 base outside the gene matches. CDR1 MNHNS and CDR2 SASEGT come from the germline V gene. This CDR3 is built from 15 residues. The chain joins TRBV6-1 to TRBJ2-3; 14 nucleotides match TRBD2. Sequenced material: PBMCs or a T cell subset sorted from them (not recorded which). The receptor was isolated from an adult woman who had mild COVID-19 (a few samples of this study predate the infection). Cell type and time point are not known. The CDR3 protein is CASSDGTSGRDTQYF. CDR3 DNA sequence: TGTGCCAGCAGTGACGGGACTAGCGGGAGAGATACGCAGTATTTT.